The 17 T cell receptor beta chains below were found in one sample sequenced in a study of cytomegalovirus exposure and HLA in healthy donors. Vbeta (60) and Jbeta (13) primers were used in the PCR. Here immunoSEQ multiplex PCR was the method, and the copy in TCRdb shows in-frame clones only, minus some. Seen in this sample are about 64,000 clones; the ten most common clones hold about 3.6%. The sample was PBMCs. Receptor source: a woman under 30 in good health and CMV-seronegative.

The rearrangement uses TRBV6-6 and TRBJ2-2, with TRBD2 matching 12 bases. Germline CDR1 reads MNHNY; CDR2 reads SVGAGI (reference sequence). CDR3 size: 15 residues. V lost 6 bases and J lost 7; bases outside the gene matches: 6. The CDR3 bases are TGTGCCAGCAGCCCTAGCGGGAGGGCCTTCGGGGAGCTGTTTTTT. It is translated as CASSPSGRAFGELFF.

The CDR3 DNA reads TGTGCCAGTAGTACTGCCCCGGGGGAGCAGTACTTC. This codes for CASSTAPGEQYF. This sequence joins TRBV19 and TRBJ2-7; possibly TRBD2 for D (5 bases). Germline assignment: CDR1 LNHDA and CDR2 SQIVND (reference sequence). V lost 4 bases and J 7 bases, leaving 11 bases between the germline ends. The CDR3 has 12 residues. Complete variable domain (other parts from reference TRBV19 and TRBJ2-7): DGGITQSPKYLFRKEGQNVTLSCEQNLNHDAMYWYRQDPGQGLRLIYYSQIVNDFQKGDIAEGYSVSREKKESFPLTVTSAQKNPTAFYLCASSTAPGEQYFGPGTRLTVT.

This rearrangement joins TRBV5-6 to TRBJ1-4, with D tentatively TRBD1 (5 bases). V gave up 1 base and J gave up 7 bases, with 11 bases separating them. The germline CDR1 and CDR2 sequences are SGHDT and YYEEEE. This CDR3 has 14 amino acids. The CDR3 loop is CASSLKGVGEKLFF. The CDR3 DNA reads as TGTGCCAGCAGCTTGAAAGGGGTCGGTGAAAAACTGTTTTTT.

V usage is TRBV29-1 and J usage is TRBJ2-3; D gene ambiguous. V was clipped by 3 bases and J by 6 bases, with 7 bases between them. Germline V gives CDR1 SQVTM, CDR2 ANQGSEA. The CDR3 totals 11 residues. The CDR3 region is CSVDSADTQYF. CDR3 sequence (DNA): TGCAGCGTTGACAGCGCGGATACGCAGTATTTT.

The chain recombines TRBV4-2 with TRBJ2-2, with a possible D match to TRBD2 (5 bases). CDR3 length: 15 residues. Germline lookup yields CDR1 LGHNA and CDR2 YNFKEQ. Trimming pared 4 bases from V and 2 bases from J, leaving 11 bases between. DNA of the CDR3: TGTGCCAGCAGCCTTGCGGGCGGAAACACCGGGGAGCTGTTTTTT. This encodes CASSLAGGNTGELFF.

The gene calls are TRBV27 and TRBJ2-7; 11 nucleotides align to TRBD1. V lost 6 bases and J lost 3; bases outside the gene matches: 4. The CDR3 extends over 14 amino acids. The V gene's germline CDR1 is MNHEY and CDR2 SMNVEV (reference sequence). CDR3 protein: CASRWGQGVYEQYF. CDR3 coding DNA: TGTGCCAGCAGATGGGGACAGGGGGTCTACGAGCAGTACTTC.

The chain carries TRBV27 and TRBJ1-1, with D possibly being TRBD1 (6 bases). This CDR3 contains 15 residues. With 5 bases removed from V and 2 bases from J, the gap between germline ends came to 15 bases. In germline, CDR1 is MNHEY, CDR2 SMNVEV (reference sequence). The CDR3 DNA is TGTGCCAGCAGTCTCCCGGGACAAGGCAACACTGAAGCTTTCTTT. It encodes CASSLPGQGNTEAFF.

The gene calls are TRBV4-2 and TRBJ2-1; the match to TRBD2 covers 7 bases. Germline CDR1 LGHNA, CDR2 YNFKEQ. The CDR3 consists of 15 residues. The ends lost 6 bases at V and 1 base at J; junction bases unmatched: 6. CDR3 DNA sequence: TGTGCCAGCAGTGGGGGGGACGGGTCCTACAATGAGCAGTTCTTC. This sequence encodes CASSGGDGSYNEQFF.

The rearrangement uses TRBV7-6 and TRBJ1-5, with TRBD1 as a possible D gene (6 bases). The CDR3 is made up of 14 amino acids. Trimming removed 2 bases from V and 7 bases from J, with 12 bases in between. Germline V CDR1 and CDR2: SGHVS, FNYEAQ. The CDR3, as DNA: TGTGCCAGCAGCTTAACAGGGTCCGGGCAGCCCCAGCATTTT. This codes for CASSLTGSGQPQHF.

The CDR3 nucleotides are TGTGCCAGCTCACCGAGCAGAGGGGGTGCAGATACGCAGTATTTT. Protein sequence: CASSPSRGGADTQYF. The genes are TRBV18 and TRBJ2-3; TRBD1 might be the D (6 bases). Germline CDR1 and CDR2: KGHSH and LQKENI. There are 15 residues in the CDR3. The V and J ends lost 3 bases and 4 bases respectively, with 14 bases between them.

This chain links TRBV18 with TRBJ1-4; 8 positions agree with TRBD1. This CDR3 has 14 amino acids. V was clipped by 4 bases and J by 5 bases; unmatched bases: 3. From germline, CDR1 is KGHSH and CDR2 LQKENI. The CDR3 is CASSRTGHNEKLFF. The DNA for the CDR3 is TGTGCCAGCTCACGGACAGGGCACAATGAAAAACTGTTTTTT.

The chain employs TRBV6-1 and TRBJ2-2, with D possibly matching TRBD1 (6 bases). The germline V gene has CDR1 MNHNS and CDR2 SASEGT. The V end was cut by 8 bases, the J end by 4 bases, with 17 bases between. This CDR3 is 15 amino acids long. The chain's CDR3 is CASSGAGVITGELFF. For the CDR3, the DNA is TGTGCCAGCTCTGGGGCAGGGGTGATCACCGGGGAGCTGTTTTTT.

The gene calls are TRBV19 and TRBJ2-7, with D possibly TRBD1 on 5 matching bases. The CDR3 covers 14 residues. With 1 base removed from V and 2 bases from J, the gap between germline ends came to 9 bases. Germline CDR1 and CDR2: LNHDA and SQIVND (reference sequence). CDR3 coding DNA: TGTGCCAGTAGTATAGGGACAAACACCTACGAGCAGTACTTC. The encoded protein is CASSIGTNTYEQYF.

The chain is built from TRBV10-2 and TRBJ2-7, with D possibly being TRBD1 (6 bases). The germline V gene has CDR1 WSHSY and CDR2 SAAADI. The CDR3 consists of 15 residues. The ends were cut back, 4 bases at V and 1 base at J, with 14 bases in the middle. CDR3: CASSATGSASYEQYF. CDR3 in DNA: TGCGCCAGCAGTGCAACAGGGTCGGCTTCCTACGAGCAGTACTTC.

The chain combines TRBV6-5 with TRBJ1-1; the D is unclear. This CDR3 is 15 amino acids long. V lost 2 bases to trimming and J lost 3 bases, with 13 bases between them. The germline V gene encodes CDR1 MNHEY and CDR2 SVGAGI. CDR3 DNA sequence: TGTGCCAGCAGTTACGAGGGATACTGGGACACTGAAGCTTTCTTT. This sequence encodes CASSYEGYWDTEAFF.

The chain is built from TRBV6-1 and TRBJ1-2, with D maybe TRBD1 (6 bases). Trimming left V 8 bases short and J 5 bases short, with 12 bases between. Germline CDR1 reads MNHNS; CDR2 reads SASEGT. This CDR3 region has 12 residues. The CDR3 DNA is TGTGCCAGCCAACAGGGCCCTTATGGCTACACCTTC. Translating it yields CASQQGPYGYTF.

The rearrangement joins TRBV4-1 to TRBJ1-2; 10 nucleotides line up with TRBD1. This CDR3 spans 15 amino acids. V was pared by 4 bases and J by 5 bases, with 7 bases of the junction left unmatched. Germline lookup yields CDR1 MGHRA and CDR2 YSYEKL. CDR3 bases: TGCGCCAGCAGCCCGCGGACAGGGGGGGGATATGGCTACACCTTC. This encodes CASSPRTGGGYGYTF.